The 23 T cell receptor beta chains below come from one sample, sequenced in a study of T cells expressing NK-cell markers. For each CDR3 protein, TCRdb gives one entry from its re-call of the 5' RACE reads, without DNA. The sample totals around 550,000 distinct CDR3 sequences. Sequenced sample: blood T cells: a sorted CD56 or NKG2C T cell subset, CD4+ or CD8+ T cells, or bulk PBMC T cells (not recorded which). Every receptor here comes from a man younger than 35 in good health.

The chain combines TRBV4-3 with TRBJ2-2; the D call of TRBD2 rests on TCRdb alone, since no DNA is present to check it. Germline values: CDR1 LGHNA, CDR2 YSLEER. CDR3 length: 16 amino acids. The chain's CDR3 is CASSQEVREPSGELFF.

The chain recombines TRBV5-5 with TRBJ2-1; TCRdb's D call, TRBD2, is unchecked because there is no DNA. This CDR3 spans 16 amino acids. Germline CDR1 and CDR2: SGHKS and YYEKEE (reference sequence). The chain's CDR3 is CASSLRLAGRGDEQFF.

J is TRBJ2-6 and V is TRBV27; the D call of TRBD2 rests on TCRdb alone, since no DNA is present to check it. There are 18 residues in the CDR3. The germline V gene has CDR1 MNHEY and CDR2 SMNVEV (reference sequence). CDR3 sequence reads: CASSLSPQFRSGANVLTF.

The rearrangement links TRBV6-1 to TRBJ2-1; the D call from TCRdb, TRBD1, cannot be confirmed without DNA. Germline lookup yields CDR1 MNHNS and CDR2 SASEGT. This CDR3 has 15 amino acids. The CDR3 here is CASSEARGEFNEQFF.

The chain is built from TRBV5-8 and TRBJ2-1; the TCRdb D gene call, TRBD2, has no DNA to confirm it. The CDR3 consists of 17 residues. CDR1 is SGHTS, CDR2 YDEGEE, per germline. CDR3 residues: CASSLRLAEDRSNEQFF.

The rearrangement uses TRBV4-1 and TRBJ1-4. The length of the CDR3 is 17 residues. CDR1 MGHRA and CDR2 YSYEKL come from the germline V gene. CDR3 residues: CASGGLLGRGGDEKLFF.

The chain has TRBV27 and TRBJ2-1; TCRdb lists TRBD2, though no DNA is available to test this call. Germline V gene sequence: CDR1 MNHEY, CDR2 SMNVEV (reference sequence). CDR3 length equals 16 residues. This CDR3 reads CASSPAQASGSNVQFF.

The V gene is TRBV27, the J gene TRBJ2-3; TCRdb outputs TRBD1, but without DNA this stays unchecked. The V gene's germline CDR1 is MNHEY and CDR2 SMNVEV (reference sequence). The length of the CDR3 is 15 residues. The CDR3 is CASSITGTGRYTQYF.

The chain employs TRBV28 and TRBJ2-7; absent DNA, TCRdb's TRBD2 call cannot be checked. This CDR3 is 15 amino acids long. Per germline, CDR1 MDHEN and CDR2 SYDVKM. CDR3 in amino acids: CASRLGPETLYEQYF.

This rearrangement joins TRBV12-5 to TRBJ2-7; TCRdb outputs TRBD1, but without DNA this stays unchecked. Germline lookup yields CDR1 LGHNT and CDR2 FRNRAP. CDR3 size: 20 residues. CDR3 loop: CASGLVLFRDRGWSSYEQYF. The whole variable domain, filled in from reference TRBV12-5 and TRBJ2-7, reads DARVTQTPRHKVTEMGQEVTMRCQPILGHNTVFWYRQTMMQGLELLAYFRNRAPLDDSGMPKDRFSAEMPDATLATLKIQPSEPRDSAVYFCASGLVLFRDRGWSSYEQYFGPGTRLTVT.

The chain employs TRBV5-6 and TRBJ2-2; TCRdb outputs TRBD1, but without DNA this stays unchecked. There are 16 residues in the CDR3. Per germline, CDR1 SGHDT and CDR2 YYEEEE. The CDR3 spells CASSGTAKSNTGELFF. Looking up the rest from reference TRBV5-6 and TRBJ2-2 gives the full variable domain: DAGVTQSPTHLIKTRGQQVTLRCSPKSGHDTVSWYQQALGQGPQFIFQYYEEEERQRGNFPDRFSGHQFPNYSSELNVNALLLGDSALYLCASSGTAKSNTGELFFGEGSRLTVL.

The chain employs TRBV4-3 and TRBJ2-7; TCRdb names TRBD1, which stays unverified in the absence of DNA. This CDR3 region has 15 residues. Germline V gene lookup returns CDR1 LGHNA and CDR2 YSLEER. CDR3 in amino acids: CASSHATGPGYEQYF.

The chain has TRBV28 and TRBJ2-3; there is no DNA to check the TCRdb D call of TRBD1. The CDR3 loop spans 14 amino acids. Germline CDR1 is MDHEN and CDR2 is SYDVKM. CDR3 loop: CASSFGDHTDTQYF. The full variable domain, with the rest looked up from reference TRBV28 and TRBJ2-3, is DVKVTQSSRYLVKRTGEKVFLECVQDMDHENMFWYRQDPGLGLRLIYFSYDVKMKEKGDIPEGYSVSREKKERFSLILESASTNQTSMYLCASSFGDHTDTQYFGPGTRLTVL.

The chain is built from TRBV27 and TRBJ2-1; the D call of TRBD1 rests on TCRdb alone, since no DNA is present to check it. The CDR3 runs 15 residues. Germline assignment: CDR1 MNHEY and CDR2 SMNVEV (reference sequence). The CDR3 sequence is CASHGPASPYNEQFF.

The rearrangement links TRBV20-1 to TRBJ2-1. The CDR3 spans 13 residues. CDR1 is DFQATT and CDR2 is SNEGSKA in the germline V gene (reference sequence). The CDR3 protein is CSAREPFANEQFF.

The rearrangement links TRBV4-2 to TRBJ2-1; TCRdb picks TRBD2, but there is no DNA to check that call. Germline V gene lookup returns CDR1 LGHNA and CDR2 YNFKEQ. This CDR3 has 14 amino acids. The CDR3 sequence: CASSGLEAYNEQFF.

This sequence joins TRBV10-3 and TRBJ1-3; TCRdb lists TRBD1, though no DNA is available to test this call. Germline CDR1 ENHRY, CDR2 SYGVKD. This CDR3 has 13 residues. The CDR3 is CAIGQEGGNTIYF.

The V and J genes are TRBV27 and TRBJ2-7; without DNA, the TCRdb call of TRBD2 cannot be checked. The CDR3 length is 15 residues. The germline V gene encodes CDR1 MNHEY and CDR2 SMNVEV (reference sequence). CDR3 amino acids: CASSLYPGLGDEQYF.

V and J are TRBV15 and TRBJ2-7. CDR3 length equals 16 residues. Looked up from germline, CDR1 is LNHNV and CDR2 is YYDKDF (reference sequence). The CDR3 loop reads CATKKDGSQFTYEQYF.

The V and J genes are TRBV11-2 and TRBJ2-1; checking the TCRdb D call of TRBD2 is not possible without DNA. The CDR3 is 16 residues long. In germline, CDR1 is SGHAT, CDR2 FQNNGV. The CDR3 is CASSLDGAGGFNEQFF.

J is TRBJ2-7 and V is TRBV7-6; checking the TCRdb D call of TRBD1 is not possible without DNA. In germline, CDR1 is SGHVS, CDR2 FNYEAQ. The CDR3 spans 16 residues. The CDR3 protein is CASSSGMAPGIYEQYF.

This chain joins TRBV11-3 and TRBJ2-1; TCRdb reports TRBD1, a call that lacks DNA to check it against. CDR1 is SGHNT and CDR2 is YENEEA in the germline V gene. CDR3 size: 15 residues. The CDR3: CASSSRLGSYNEQFF.

The chain combines TRBV12-3 or TRBV12-4 with TRBJ2-5; TCRdb's assignment of TRBD1 cannot be checked, as there is no DNA. The CDR3 spans 14 residues. The CDR3: CASSLGRVPETQYF.